This entry features one T cell receptor (beta chain) sequence. Its target is not known. Focal radiation plus CTLA-4 blockade with ipilimumab was given to patients with chemo-refractory metastatic non-small-cell lung cancer. The entry originates in a study of radiotherapy plus CTLA-4 blockade in lung cancer. Study-wide results and caveats: How blood T cell clones changed early, along with interferon-beta, reportedly forecast response best.

The trim removed 6 bases at V and 8 bases at J, leaving 7 bases unmatched. The germline CDR1 and CDR2 sequences are SNHLY and FYNNEI. The CDR3 contains 14 residues. Assay used: immunoSEQ multiplex PCR; TCRdb lists only in-frame clones, some missing. In the table there are about 88,000 clones, approximately 79% of which are singletons. The starting material was peripheral blood, obtained from a patient treated with radiotherapy plus ipilimumab. This TCR was sampled from a human donor with non-small cell lung cancer that progressed on radiotherapy plus ipilimumab. The rearrangement uses TRBV2 and TRBJ1-4, with TRBD1 matching 9 bases. CDR3 DNA: TGTGCCAGCAGGGTGGGACAGGGTGGAGAAAAACTGTTTTTT. This gives the protein CASRVGQGGEKLFF.